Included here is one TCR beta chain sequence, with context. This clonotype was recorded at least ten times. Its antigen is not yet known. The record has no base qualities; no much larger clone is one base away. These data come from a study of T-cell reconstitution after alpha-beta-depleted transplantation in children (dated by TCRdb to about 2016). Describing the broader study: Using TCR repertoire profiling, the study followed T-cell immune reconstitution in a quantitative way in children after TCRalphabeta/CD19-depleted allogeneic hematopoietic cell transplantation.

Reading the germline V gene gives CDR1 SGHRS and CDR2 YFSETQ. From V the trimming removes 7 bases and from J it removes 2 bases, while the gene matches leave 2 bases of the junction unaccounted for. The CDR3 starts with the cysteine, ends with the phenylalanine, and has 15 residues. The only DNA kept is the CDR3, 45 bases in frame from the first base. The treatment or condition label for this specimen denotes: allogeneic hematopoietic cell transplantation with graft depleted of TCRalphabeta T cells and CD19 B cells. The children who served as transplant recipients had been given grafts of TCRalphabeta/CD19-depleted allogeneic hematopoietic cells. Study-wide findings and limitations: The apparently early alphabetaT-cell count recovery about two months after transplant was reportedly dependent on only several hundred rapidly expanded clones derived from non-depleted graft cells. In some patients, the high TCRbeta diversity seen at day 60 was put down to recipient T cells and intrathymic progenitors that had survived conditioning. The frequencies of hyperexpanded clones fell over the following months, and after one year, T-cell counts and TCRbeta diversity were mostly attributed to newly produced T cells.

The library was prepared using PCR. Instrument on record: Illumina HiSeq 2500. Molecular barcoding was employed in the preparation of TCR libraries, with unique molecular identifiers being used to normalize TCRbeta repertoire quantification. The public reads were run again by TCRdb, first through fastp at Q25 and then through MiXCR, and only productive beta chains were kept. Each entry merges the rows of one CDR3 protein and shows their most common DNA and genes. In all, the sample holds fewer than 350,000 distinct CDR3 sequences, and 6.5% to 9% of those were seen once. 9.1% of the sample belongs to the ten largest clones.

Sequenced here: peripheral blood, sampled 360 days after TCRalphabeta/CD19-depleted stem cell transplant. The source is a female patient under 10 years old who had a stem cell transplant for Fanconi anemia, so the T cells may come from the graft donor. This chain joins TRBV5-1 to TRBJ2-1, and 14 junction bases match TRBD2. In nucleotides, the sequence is TGCGCCAGCGGGACTAGCGGGAGTACCTACAATGAGCAGTTCTTC. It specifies CASGTSGSTYNEQFF. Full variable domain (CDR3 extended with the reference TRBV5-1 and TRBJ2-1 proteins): KAGVTQTPRYLIKTRGQQVTLSCSPISGHRSVSWYQQTPGQGLQFLFEYFSETQRNKGNFPGRFSGRQFSNSRSEMNVSTLELGDSALYLCASGTSGSTYNEQFFGPGTRLTVL.